This TCR beta chain was sequenced for a study of technical replicates of blood from a few donors. The ends were cut back, 6 bases at V and 7 bases at J, with 13 bases in the middle. This CDR3 is built from 11 residues. CDR1 is SQVTM, CDR2 ANQGSEA, per germline. Generated by immunoSEQ multiplex PCR, the TCRdb table keeps only in-frame clones and is missing some. Seen here are about 12,000 clones, 85% to 95% observed once, and the top ten hold roughly 6%. The chain is built from TRBV29-1 and TRBJ2-7, with a possible D match to TRBD2 (5 bases). The TCR originated in a human donor in good health. Sequencing used PBMCs. This CDR3 reads CSVEDGLEQYF. The CDR3 nucleotides are TGCAGCGTGGAGGACGGCCTGGAGCAGTACTTC.